The entry below gives a single TCR beta chain sequence along with its context. Its specificity is unknown. A read error may produce the germline difference seen at one junction end. The record originates from a study of cytomegalovirus exposure and HLA in healthy donors. It was with 60 Vbeta and 13 Jbeta primers that the PCR ran. Method: immunoSEQ multiplex PCR; TCRdb's copy keeps in-frame clones and lacks some. This table holds approximately 170,000 clones, about 76% found once. Germline V gives CDR1 SGHTS, CDR2 YDEGEE. CDR3 length equals 15 residues. Study-level points and caveats: It emerged from a later analysis that several of the most significant clusters appeared to be linked to common viral pathogens.

The chain employs TRBV5-8 and TRBJ2-3; perhaps TRBD2 as D (5 bases). The clonotype comes from a woman aged 18-29 years in good health and CMV-seropositive. Sequences were obtained from PBMCs. Here the CDR3 DNA reads TGTGCCAGCAGCTTGGTCAAATCTAGCACAGATACACAGTATTTT. Translating gives CASSLVKSSTDTQYF.